Listed here are 2 T cell receptor beta chains from one sample, sequenced in a study of shared clonotypes between healthy human individuals. Using immunoSEQ multiplex PCR, the repertoire was profiled, and TCRdb retains in-frame clones only, with some absent. The sample yields 2 million to 2.5 million clones, about 95% seen once. The sequencing input was naive CD4+ T cells sorted from blood. The sample's subset: CD45RA+ positively selected. These receptors were taken from a man aged 18-30 years in good health.

In DNA form, the CDR3 reads TGCGCCAGCACACGGGGGAATACGCAGTATTTT. Residues: CASTRGNTQYF. This chain joins TRBV4-1 and TRBJ2-3; a weak D match, TRBD2 (6 bases). The germline CDR1 and CDR2 sequences are MGHRA and YSYEKL. The V end lost 7 bases, the J end lost 7 bases, and 9 bases lay between the germline ends. The CDR3 consists of 11 residues.

The chain employs TRBV2 and TRBJ2-3; D is perhaps TRBD1 (6 bases). This CDR3 is built from 13 residues. The germline V gene has CDR1 SNHLY and CDR2 FYNNEI. The ends were cut back, 7 bases at V and 1 base at J, with 9 bases in the middle. CDR3 DNA: TGTGCCAGCAATCAGGGGCGCACAGATACGCAGTATTTT. Amino acids: CASNQGRTDTQYF.